The rows below give T cell receptor beta chains drawn from one sample of a study of vaccination effects on CD4 cells after COVID-19. No cognate antigen is known for these TCRs. Assay used: immunoSEQ multiplex PCR; TCRdb lists only in-frame clones, some missing. This table holds 50,000 to 70,000 clones, over 75% found once. Sequences were derived from CD4+ T cells from PBMCs cultured without peptide, sampled after COVID-19 vaccination. These TCRs come from a human donor who received a COVID-19 vaccine. CDR3s include the opening cysteine and the closing phenylalanine or tryptophan. Fields, in order: J gene, clone size, V gene, CDR3 protein. Rows give clone size only sometimes, using once, few, many, or a class for an expanded clone.

>TRBJ1-6|NA|TRBV10-2
CASSETGSPLHF
>TRBJ2-1|NA|TRBV3-1/TRBV3-2
CASSQPQGFPYNEQFF
>TRBJ2-1|few|TRBV24-1
CATSGTSGESYNEQFF
>TRBJ1-5|NA|TRBV19
CASSMEPRLLRPQHF
>TRBJ1-6|NA|TRBV18
CASSPPNGQGGSPLHF
>TRBJ2-5|NA|TRBV29-1
CSGGQGQETQYF
>TRBJ1-5|NA|TRBV2
CASSEGGNYQPQHF
>TRBJ2-6|NA|TRBV21-1
CARTGTLGANVLTF
>TRBJ2-1|NA|TRBV5-8
CASSLGLSWGSSYNEQFF
>TRBJ2-3|NA|TRBV12-3/TRBV12-4
CASSPEGQYTQYF
>TRBJ1-5|NA|TRBV5-5
CASSLAEGFYQPQHF
>TRBJ2-3|NA|TRBV3-1/TRBV3-2
CASSQDPSSADTQYF
>TRBJ1-1|NA|TRBV2
CASSEFGSGARGAFF
>TRBJ1-2|NA|TRBV15
CATSISREIYGYTF
>TRBJ1-2|NA|TRBV19
CASSNPRAVAYGYTF
>TRBJ1-2|NA|TRBV24-1
CATSDGQGTYGYTF
>TRBJ1-5|few|TRBV15
CATSSAGQAPRASNQPQHF